This T cell receptor beta chain was found in a study of blood T cell repertoires in COVID-19 (dated by TCRdb to 2019 to 2021). In terms of the full investigation: The collaborator samples originated in the United States, Italy and Spain and spanned the acute and convalescent phases of COVID-19. The dataset comprised deeply sampled blood TCRbeta repertoires from subjects exposed to, actively infected with, or recovered from COVID-19. A freely available public database, intended as a resource for researchers studying the immune response to SARS-CoV-2, is where the repertoires were released. The samples were drawn from two sources: the first 160 participants of the ongoing ImmuneRACE study, and 1,254 subjects contributed by 6 global collaborators. Where available, HLA class I and class II types were obtained from metadata supplied by the sample provider rather than from assay-based typing. A de-identified subject ID, COVID-19 status, age in years and sex were almost always included in the sample metadata. The prospective study material was composed of cDNA or gDNA derived from T cells, B-cell-depleted T cells, or PBMCs.

The germline V gene (reference sequence) sets CDR1 to LNHDA and CDR2 to SQIVND. V and J lose 1 base and 3 bases, and a span of 9 bases separates them. The CDR3 goes from the cysteine to the phenylalanine over 14 residues. This entry keeps only the CDR3 DNA: 42 bases, framed from base 1. The paper's findings and limits, for the study overall: How much clinical and demographic metadata was included differed by source and by participant, and the metadata was provided uncurated.

About this clone: No antigen is known for it. The record has no base qualities; no much larger clone is one base away.

Whole blood was collected in K2EDTA tubes by collaborating institutions according to the institutions' own protocols. For TCRbeta analysis, collaborators shipped samples in one of three forms: frozen whole blood, isolated PBMCs, or DNA extracted from either of those sample types. TCRbeta CDR3 regions were amplified from genomic DNA using the immunoSEQ Assay, a bias-controlled multiplex PCR. The paper's processing steps were these. Nucleated cell counts per sample were estimated from amplification of reference gene primers within the assay. Sequence reads were collapsed and filtered to measure the absolute abundance of every unique TCRbeta CDR3 rearrangement. For each sample, productive Simpson clonality was calculated as the square root of Simpson's diversity index over productive rearrangements. TCRdb stores this immuneACCESS table with in-frame sequences only. Part of the clones is absent; in the studies checked, under half of the shortfall reflects unresolved V genes, and no reason is known for the rest. D and trimming come from the DNA, and the V and J calls and clone size come from that table. The sample table lists 200,000 to 250,000 clones, 88% of them with a count of one. 1.5% of the sample lies in the top ten.

The material sequenced was peripheral blood. This clonotype was sampled from a man aged 18 to 35 with active or convalescent COVID-19. The rearranged chain carries TRBV19 and TRBJ2-5; the D gene is unclear. The DNA sequence follows: TGTGCCAGTAGTATAGTGGGCAGAAAAGAGACCCAGTACTTC. Its product reads: CASSIVGRKETQYF. The CDR3 plus the reference TRBV19 and TRBJ2-5 genes for the other parts give the full variable domain: DGGITQSPKYLFRKEGQNVTLSCEQNLNHDAMYWYRQDPGQGLRLIYYSQIVNDFQKGDIAEGYSVSREKKESFPLTVTSAQKNPTAFYLCASSIVGRKETQYFGPGTRLLVL.